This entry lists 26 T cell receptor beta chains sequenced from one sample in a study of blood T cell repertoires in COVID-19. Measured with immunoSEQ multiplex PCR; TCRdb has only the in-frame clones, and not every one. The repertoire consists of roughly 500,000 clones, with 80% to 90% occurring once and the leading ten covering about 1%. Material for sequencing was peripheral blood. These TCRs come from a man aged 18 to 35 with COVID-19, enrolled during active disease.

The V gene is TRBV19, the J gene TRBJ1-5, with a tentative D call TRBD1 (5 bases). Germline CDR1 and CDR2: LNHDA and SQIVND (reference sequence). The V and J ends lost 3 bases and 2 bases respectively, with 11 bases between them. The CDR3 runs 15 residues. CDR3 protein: CASSIPPRGNQPQHF. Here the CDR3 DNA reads TGTGCCAGTAGTATTCCCCCCAGGGGCAATCAGCCCCAGCATTTT.

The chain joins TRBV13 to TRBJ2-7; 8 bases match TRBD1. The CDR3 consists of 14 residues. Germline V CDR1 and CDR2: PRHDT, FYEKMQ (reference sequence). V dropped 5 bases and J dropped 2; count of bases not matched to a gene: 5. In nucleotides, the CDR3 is TGTGCCAGCAGCAGGGACAGGAGACCCTACGAGCAGTACTTC. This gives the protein CASSRDRRPYEQYF.

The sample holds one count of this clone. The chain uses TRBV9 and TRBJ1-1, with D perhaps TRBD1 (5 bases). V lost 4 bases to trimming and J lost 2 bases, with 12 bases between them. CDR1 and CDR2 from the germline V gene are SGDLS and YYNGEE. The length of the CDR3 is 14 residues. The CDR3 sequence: CASSQTGGNTEAFF. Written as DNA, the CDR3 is TGTGCCAGCAGCCAAACGGGGGGAAACACTGAAGCTTTCTTT. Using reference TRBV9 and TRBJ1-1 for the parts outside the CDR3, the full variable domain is DSGVTQTPKHLITATGQRVTLRCSPRSGDLSVYWYQQSLDQGLQFLIQYYNGEERAKGNILERFSAQQFPDLHSELNLSSLELGDSALYFCASSQTGGNTEAFFGQGTRLTVV.

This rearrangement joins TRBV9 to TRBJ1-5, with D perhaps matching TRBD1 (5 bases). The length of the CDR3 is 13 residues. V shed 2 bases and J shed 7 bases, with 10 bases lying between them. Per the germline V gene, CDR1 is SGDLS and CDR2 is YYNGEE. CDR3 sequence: CASSVGPRQPQHF. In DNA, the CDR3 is TGTGCCAGCAGCGTGGGGCCAAGGCAGCCCCAGCATTTT.

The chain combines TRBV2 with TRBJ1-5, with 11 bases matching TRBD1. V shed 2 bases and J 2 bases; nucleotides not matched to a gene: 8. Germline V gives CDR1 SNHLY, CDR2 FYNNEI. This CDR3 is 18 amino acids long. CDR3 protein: CASSETSDRGLGNQPQHF. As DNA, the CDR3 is TGTGCCAGCAGTGAAACGTCGGACAGGGGGCTTGGCAATCAGCCCCAGCATTTT.

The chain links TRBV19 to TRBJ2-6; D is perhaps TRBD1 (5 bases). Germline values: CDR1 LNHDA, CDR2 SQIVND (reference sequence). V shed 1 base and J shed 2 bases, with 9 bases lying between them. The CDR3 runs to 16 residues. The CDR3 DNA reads TGTGCCAGTAGTATAGGGGGCAGGGCTGGGGCCAACGTCCTGACTTTC. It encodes CASSIGGRAGANVLTF.

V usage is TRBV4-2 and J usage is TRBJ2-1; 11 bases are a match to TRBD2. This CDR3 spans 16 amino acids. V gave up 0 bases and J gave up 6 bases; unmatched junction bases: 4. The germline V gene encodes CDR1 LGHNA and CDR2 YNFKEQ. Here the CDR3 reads CASSQDHSGGVNEQFF. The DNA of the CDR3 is TGTGCCAGCAGCCAAGATCATAGCGGGGGGGTCAATGAGCAGTTCTTC.

In nucleotides, the CDR3 is TGTGCCAGTAGTAATTTCTTAGCGACAGGGCCCCTTGAGACTGAAGCTTTCTTT. Its protein product is CASSNFLATGPLETEAFF. The chain links TRBV19 to TRBJ1-1, with 7 bases aligning to TRBD1. The CDR3 is 18 residues long. The junction had 19 bases not matched to a gene; V was cut back by 4 bases and J by 5 bases. The germline V gene encodes CDR1 LNHDA and CDR2 SQIVND (reference sequence).

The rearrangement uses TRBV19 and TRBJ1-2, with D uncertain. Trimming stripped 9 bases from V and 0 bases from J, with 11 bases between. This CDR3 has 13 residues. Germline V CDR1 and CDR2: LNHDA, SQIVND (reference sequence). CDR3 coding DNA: TGTGCCAGCCAACTGGGAGCTAACTATGGCTACACCTTC. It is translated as CASQLGANYGYTF.

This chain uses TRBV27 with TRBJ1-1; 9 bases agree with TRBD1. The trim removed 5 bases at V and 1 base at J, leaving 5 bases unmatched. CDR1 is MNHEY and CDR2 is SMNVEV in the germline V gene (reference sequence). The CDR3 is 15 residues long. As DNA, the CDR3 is TGTGCCAGCAGTCCATGGGACAGGGAGAACACTGAAGCTTTCTTT. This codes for CASSPWDRENTEAFF.

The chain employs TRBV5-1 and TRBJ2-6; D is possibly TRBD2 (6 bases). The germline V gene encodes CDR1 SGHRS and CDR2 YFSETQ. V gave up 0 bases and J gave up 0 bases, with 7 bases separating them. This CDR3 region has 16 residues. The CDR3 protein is CASSLAAGSGANVLTF. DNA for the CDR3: TGCGCCAGCAGCTTGGCAGCGGGCTCTGGGGCCAACGTCCTGACTTTC.

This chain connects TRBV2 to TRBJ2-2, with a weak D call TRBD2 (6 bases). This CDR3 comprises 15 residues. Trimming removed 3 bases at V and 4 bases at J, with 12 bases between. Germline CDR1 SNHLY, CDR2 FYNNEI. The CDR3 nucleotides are TGTGCCAGCAGTGAGAGCGGGTATGGCACCGGGGAGCTGTTTTTT. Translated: CASSESGYGTGELFF.

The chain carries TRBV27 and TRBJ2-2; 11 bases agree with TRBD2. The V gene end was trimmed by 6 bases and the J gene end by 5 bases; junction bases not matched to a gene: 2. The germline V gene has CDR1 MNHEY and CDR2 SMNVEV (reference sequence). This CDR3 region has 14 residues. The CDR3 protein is CASRLAGETGELFF. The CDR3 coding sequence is TGTGCCAGCAGACTAGCGGGAGAGACCGGGGAGCTGTTTTTT.

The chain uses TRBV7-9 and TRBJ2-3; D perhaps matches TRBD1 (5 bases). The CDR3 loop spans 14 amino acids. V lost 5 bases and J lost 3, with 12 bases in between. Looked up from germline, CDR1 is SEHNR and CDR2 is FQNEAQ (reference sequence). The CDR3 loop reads CASSQGLGTDTQYF. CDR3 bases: TGTGCCAGCAGCCAGGGCCTAGGGACAGATACGCAGTATTTT.

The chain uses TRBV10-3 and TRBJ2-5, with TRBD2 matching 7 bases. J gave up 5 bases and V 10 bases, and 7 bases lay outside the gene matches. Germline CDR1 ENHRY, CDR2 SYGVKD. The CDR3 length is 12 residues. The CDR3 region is CATREDRETQYF. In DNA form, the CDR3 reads TGTGCCACCCGGGAGGATCGGGAGACCCAGTACTTC.

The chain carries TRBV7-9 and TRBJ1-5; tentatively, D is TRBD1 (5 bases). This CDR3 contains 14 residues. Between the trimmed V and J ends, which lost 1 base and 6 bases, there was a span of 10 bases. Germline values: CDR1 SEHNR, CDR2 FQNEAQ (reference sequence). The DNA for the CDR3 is TGTGCCAGCAGCTTAGTAGGGGCCACTCAGCCCCAGCATTTT. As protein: CASSLVGATQPQHF.

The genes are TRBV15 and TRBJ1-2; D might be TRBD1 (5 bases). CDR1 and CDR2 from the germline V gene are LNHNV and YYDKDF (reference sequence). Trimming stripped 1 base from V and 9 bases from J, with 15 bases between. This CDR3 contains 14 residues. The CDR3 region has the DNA TGTGCCACCAGCAGAGGCGCGGGGGGGGATCGCTACACCTTC. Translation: CATSRGAGGDRYTF.

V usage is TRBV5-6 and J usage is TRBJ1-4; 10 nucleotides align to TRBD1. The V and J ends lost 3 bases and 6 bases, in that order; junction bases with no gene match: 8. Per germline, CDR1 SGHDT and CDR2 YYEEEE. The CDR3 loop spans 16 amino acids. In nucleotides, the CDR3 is TGTGCCAGCAGCTCGAAATGGGACAGGGGATATGAAAAACTGTTTTTT. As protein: CASSSKWDRGYEKLFF.

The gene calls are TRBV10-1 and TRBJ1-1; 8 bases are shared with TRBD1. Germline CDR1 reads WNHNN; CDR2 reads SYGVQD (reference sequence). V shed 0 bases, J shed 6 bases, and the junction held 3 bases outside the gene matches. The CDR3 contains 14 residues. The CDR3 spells CASSESATGAEAFF. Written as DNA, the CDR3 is TGCGCCAGCAGTGAGTCAGCGACAGGGGCTGAAGCTTTCTTT.

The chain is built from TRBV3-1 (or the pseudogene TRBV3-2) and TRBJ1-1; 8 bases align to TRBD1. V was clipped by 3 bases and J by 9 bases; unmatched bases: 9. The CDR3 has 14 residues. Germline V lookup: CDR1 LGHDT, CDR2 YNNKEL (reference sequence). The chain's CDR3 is CASSQADRGKQAFF. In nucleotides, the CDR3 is TGTGCCAGCAGCCAGGCCGACAGGGGTAAGCAAGCTTTCTTT.

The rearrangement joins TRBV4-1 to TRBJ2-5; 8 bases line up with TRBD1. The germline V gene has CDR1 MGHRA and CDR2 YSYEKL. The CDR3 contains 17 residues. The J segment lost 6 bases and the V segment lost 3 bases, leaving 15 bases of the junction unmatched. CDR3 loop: CASSHPLTGAGLKTQYF. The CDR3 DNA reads TGCGCCAGCAGCCATCCCCTGACAGGGGCTGGTTTAAAGACCCAGTACTTC.

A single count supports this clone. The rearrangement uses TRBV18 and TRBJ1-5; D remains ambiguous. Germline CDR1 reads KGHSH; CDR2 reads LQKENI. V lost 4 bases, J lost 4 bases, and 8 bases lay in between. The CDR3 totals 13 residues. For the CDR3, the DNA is TGTGCCAGCTCACGAGGCCAAAATCAGCCCCAGCATTTT. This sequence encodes CASSRGQNQPQHF.

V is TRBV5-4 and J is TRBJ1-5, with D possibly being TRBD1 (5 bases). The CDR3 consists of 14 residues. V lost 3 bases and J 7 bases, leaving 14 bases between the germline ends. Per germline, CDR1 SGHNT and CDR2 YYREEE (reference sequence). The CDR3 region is CASSWGDGRQPQHF. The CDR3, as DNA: TGTGCCAGCAGCTGGGGGGACGGGCGCCAGCCCCAGCATTTT.

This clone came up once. The CDR3 protein is CASSLLAGGRAQTQYF. As DNA, the CDR3 is TGTGCCAGCAGCTTGTTAGCGGGCGGGAGGGCCCAGACCCAGTACTTC. The genes are TRBV5-4 and TRBJ2-5, with 9 bases aligning to TRBD2. The germline gives CDR1 SGHNT, CDR2 YYREEE (reference sequence). The CDR3 totals 16 residues. The ends lost 1 base at V and 6 bases at J; junction bases unmatched: 10.

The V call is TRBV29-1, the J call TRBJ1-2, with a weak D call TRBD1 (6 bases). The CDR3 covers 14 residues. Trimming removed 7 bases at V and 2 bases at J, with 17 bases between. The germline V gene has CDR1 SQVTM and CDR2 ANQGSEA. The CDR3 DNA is TGCAGCGCGCTAAGCAGGGGATTCAACTATGGCTACACCTTC. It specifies CSALSRGFNYGYTF.

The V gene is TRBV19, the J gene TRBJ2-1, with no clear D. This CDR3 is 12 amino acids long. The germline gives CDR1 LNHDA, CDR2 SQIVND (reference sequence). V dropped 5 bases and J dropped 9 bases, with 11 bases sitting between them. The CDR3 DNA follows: TGTGCCAGTAGTCCCCCTGGGCTTGAGCAGTTCTTC. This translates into CASSPPGLEQFF.